This T cell receptor (beta chain) comes out of a study of cytomegalovirus exposure and HLA in healthy donors. The CDR3 length is 15 residues. V was pared by 4 bases and J by 4 bases, with 7 bases of the junction left unmatched. Germline CDR1 and CDR2: SGHDT and YYEEEE. Libraries were prepared by immunoSEQ multiplex PCR; TCRdb keeps only in-frame clonotypes and omits some of them. The table lists about 160,000 clones, roughly 90% of them singletons. Remarks on this clone: Antigen: not known.

General study points: The authors listed around 150 TCR beta chains as cytomegalovirus-associated. Both high specificity and high sensitivity reportedly marked the classifier's diagnosis of cytomegalovirus status. Under in vitro conditions, three CMV-associated chains were confirmed as specific for CMV antigens.

The sequence derives from a woman under 30 in good health and CMV-seronegative. This chain uses TRBV5-6 with TRBJ2-5, with 10 bases lining up with TRBD1. The sequenced sample consisted of PBMCs. The DNA for the CDR3 is TGTGCCAGCAGCCCGACAGGGGGCAATACAGAGACCCAGTACTTC. The encoded protein is CASSPTGGNTETQYF.